This T cell receptor beta chain originates from a study of radiotherapy plus CTLA-4 blockade in lung cancer. V shed 6 bases, J shed 14 bases, and the junction held 12 bases outside the gene matches. Germline CDR1 is MNHNY and CDR2 is SVGAGI (reference sequence). The CDR3 sequence is 13 residues long. Method: immunoSEQ multiplex PCR; TCRdb's copy keeps in-frame clones and lacks some. The sample includes roughly 50,000 clones, around four fifths seen only once; the top ten take about 3.3%. This sequence originates from a human donor with non-small cell lung cancer who had stable disease on radiotherapy plus ipilimumab. The V gene is TRBV6-6, the J gene TRBJ2-1; 8 nucleotides agree with TRBD2. The sample consisted of peripheral blood, taken from a patient treated with radiotherapy plus ipilimumab. The CDR3 DNA is TGTGCCAGCAGCCTCGACCTGACTAGCGTAGAGTTCTTC. Its translation is CASSLDLTSVEFF.